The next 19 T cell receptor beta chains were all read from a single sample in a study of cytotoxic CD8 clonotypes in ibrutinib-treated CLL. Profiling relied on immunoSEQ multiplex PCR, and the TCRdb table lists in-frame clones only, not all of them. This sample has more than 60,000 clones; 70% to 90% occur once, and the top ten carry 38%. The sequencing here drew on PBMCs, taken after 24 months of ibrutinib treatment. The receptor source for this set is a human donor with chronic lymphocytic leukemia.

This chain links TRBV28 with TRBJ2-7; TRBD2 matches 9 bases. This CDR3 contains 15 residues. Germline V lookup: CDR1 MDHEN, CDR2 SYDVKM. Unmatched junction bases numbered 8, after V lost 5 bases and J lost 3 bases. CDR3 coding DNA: TGTGCCAGCAGTCCCCGGGGTAGCGGGAGCTACGAGCAGTACTTC. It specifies CASSPRGSGSYEQYF.

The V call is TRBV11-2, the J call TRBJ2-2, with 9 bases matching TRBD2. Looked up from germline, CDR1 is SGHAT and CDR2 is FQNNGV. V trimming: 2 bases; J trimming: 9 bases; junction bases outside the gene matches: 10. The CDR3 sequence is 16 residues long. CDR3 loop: CASSLRRSGTSRELFF. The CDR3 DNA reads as TGTGCCAGCAGCTTAAGGAGAAGTGGGACTAGCCGGGAGCTGTTTTTT. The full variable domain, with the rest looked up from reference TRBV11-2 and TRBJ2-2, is EAGVAQSPRYKIIEKRQSVAFWCNPISGHATLYWYQQILGQGPKLLIQFQNNGVVDDSQLPKDRFSAERLKGVDSTLKIQPAKLEDSAVYLCASSLRRSGTSRELFFGEGSRLTVL.

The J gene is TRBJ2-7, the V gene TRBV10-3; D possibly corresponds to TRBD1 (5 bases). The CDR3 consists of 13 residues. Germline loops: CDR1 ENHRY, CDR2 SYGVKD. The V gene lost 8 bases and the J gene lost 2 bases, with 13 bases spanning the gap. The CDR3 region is CAIQGAAAYEQYF. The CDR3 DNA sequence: TGTGCCATCCAAGGGGCGGCAGCCTACGAGCAGTACTTC.

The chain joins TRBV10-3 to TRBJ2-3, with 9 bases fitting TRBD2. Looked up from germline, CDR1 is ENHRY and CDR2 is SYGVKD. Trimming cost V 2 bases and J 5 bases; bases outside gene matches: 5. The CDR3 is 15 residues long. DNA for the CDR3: TGTGCCATCAGTGAGGCTAGCGGGAATGGAGATACGCAGTATTTT. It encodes CAISEASGNGDTQYF.

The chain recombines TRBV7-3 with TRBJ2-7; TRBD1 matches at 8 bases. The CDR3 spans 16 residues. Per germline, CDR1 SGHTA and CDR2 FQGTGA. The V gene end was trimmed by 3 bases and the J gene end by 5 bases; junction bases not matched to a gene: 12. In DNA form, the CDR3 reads TGTGCCAGCAGCTTGCGTTTACGGGACAGGACTAACGAGCAGTACTTC. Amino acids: CASSLRLRDRTNEQYF.

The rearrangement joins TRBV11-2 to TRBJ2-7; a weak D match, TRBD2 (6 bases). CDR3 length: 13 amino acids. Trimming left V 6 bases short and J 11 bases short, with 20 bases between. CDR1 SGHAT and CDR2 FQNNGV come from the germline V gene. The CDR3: CASSSLGTFQKYF. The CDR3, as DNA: TGTGCCAGCAGTTCGCTAGGGACTTTCCAGAAGTACTTC.

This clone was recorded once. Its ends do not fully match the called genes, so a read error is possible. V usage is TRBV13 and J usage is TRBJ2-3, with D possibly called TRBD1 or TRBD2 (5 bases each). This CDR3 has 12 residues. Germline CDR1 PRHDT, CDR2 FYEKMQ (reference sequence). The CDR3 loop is CASSTGLSPCHF. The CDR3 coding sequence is TGTGCCAGCAGCACAGGACTTAGCCCGTGCCATTTT.

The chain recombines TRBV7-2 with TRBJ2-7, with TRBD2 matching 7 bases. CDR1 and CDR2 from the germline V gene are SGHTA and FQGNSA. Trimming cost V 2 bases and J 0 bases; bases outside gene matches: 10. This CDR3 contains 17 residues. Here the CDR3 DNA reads TGTGCCAGCAGCTTACTAGCGGCTAACCCGAGCTCCTACGAGCAGTACTTC. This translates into CASSLLAANPSSYEQYF. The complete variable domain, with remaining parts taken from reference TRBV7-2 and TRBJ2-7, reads GAGVSQSPSNKVTEKGKDVELRCDPISGHTALYWYRQSLGQGLEFLIYFQGNSAPDKSGLPSDRFSAERTGGSVSTLTIQRTQQEDSAVYLCASSLLAANPSSYEQYFGPGTRLTVT.

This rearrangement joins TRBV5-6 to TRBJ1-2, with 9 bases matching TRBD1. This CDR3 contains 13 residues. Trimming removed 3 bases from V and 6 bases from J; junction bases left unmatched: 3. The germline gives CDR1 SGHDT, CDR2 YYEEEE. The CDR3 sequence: CASSWGQGHGYTF. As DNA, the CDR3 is TGTGCCAGCAGCTGGGGACAGGGTCATGGCTACACCTTC.

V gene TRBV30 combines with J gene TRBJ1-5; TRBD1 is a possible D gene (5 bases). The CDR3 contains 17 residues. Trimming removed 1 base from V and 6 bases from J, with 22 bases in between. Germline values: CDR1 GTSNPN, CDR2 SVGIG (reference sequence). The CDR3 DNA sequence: TGTGCCTGGAGTGAGGGGAGCCTCGGGGCTCAAACTCAGCCCCAGCATTTT. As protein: CAWSEGSLGAQTQPQHF.

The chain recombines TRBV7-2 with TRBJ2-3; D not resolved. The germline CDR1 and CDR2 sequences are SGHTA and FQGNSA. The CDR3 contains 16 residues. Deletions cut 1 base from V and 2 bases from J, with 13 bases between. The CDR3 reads CASSLVATSNTDTQYF. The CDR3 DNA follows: TGTGCCAGCAGCTTAGTGGCGACAAGCAACACAGATACGCAGTATTTT.

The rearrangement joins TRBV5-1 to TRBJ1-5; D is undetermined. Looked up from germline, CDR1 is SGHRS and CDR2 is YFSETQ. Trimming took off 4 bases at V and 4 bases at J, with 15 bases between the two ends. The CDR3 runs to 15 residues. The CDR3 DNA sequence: TGCGCCAGCAGCCTAACAAACAGTGCAAATCAGCCCCAGCATTTT. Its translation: CASSLTNSANQPQHF.

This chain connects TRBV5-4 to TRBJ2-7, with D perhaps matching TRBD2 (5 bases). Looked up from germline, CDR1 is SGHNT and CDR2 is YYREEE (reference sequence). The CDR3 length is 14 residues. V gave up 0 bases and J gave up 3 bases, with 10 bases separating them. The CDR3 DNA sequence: TGTGCCAGCAGCTTGGGGTGGGAGAACTACGAGCAGTACTTC. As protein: CASSLGWENYEQYF.

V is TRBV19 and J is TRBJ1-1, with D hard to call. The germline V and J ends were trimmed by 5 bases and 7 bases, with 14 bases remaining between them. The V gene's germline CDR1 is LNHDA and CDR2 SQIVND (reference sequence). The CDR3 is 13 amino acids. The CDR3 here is CASSAEATGEAFF. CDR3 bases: TGTGCCAGTAGTGCCGAAGCCACCGGTGAAGCTTTCTTT.

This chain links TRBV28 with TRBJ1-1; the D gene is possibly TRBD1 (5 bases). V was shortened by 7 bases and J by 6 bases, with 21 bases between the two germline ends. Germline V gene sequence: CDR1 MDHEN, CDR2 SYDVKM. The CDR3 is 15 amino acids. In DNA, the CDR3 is TGTGCCAGCACCCTAGGAGGGGCCGGGGCCGCTGAAGCTTTCTTT. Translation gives CASTLGGAGAAEAFF.

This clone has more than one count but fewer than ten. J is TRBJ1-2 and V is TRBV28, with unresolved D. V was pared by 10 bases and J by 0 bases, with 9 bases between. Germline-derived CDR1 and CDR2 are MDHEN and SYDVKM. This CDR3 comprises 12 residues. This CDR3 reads CATRIPNYGYTF. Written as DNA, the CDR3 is TGTGCCACCCGCATCCCTAACTATGGCTACACCTTC.

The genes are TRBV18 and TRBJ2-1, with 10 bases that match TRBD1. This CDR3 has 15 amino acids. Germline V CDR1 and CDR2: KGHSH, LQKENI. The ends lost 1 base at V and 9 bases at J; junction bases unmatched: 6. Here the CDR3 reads CASSPQGQGGGEQFF. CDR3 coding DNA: TGTGCCAGCTCACCACAAGGACAGGGGGGTGGTGAGCAGTTCTTC.

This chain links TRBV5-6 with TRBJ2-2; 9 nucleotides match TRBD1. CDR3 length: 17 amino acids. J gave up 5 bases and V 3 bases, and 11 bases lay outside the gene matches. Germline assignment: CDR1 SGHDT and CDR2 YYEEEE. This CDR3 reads CASSSGTGTGNTGELFF. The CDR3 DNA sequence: TGTGCCAGCAGCTCGGGAACCGGGACAGGGAATACCGGGGAGCTGTTTTTT.

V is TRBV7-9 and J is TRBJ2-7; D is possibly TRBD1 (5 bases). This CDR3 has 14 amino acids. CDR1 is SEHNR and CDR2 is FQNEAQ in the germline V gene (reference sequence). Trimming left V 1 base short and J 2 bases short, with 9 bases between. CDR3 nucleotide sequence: TGTGCCAGCAGCTTAGAAAGGGGTCCCTACGAGCAGTACTTC. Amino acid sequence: CASSLERGPYEQYF.